These 21 T cell receptor beta chains were all obtained from the same sample, sequenced in a study of prognosis after radiotherapy for stage I lung cancer. The TCR beta CDR3 region was amplified from genomic DNA, with two rounds of multiplex PCR being used for the amplification. First-round PCR used primers specific to each TRBV and TRBJ gene. TCRdb analysed the multiplex PCR reads with MiXCR anew, one entry per CDR3 protein. Found here are about 12,000 distinct CDR3 sequences, about 51% of them singletons; the top ten hold about 20%. This material consisted of PBMCs, taken before or after stereotactic body radiation therapy (not recorded which). The receptors were sampled from a donor older than 45 with non-small cell lung cancer.

This clonotype has a handful of counts. The rearrangement uses TRBV20-1 and TRBJ2-1; D call uncertain. This CDR3 has 12 amino acids. Per the germline V gene, CDR1 is DFQATT and CDR2 is SNEGSKA (reference sequence). V was clipped by 3 bases and J by 7 bases, with 10 bases between them. As DNA, the CDR3 is TGCAGTGCTAGCCTAGGGCCTAATGAGCAGTTCTTC. Its protein is CSASLGPNEQFF.

This sequence joins TRBV6-2 or TRBV6-3 and TRBJ2-3; 10 bases map to TRBD1. Germline V lookup: CDR1 MNHEY, CDR2 SVGEGT. The length of the CDR3 is 16 residues. With 6 bases clipped from V and 1 base from J, the junction kept 7 bases outside the gene matches. CDR3 DNA: TGTGCCAGCAGAAGACAGGGGGCGCAAGGCACAGATACGCAGTATTTT. It codes for CASRRQGAQGTDTQYF.

This clonotype was seen repeatedly, ten times or more. The gene calls are TRBV28 and TRBJ2-5, with D perhaps TRBD1 (6 bases). V lost 6 bases and J 1 base, leaving 9 bases between the germline ends. The CDR3 is made up of 13 amino acids. Per the germline V gene, CDR1 is MDHEN and CDR2 is SYDVKM. The CDR3 DNA reads as TGTGCCAGCAGAAAACAGGGCCAAGAGACCCAGTACTTC. Residues: CASRKQGQETQYF.

The gene calls are TRBV28 and TRBJ2-1, with D maybe TRBD2 (6 bases). Between the trimmed V and J ends, which lost 1 base and 8 bases, there was a span of 15 bases. The CDR3 has 15 amino acids. Germline V gene sequence: CDR1 MDHEN, CDR2 SYDVKM. CDR3 sequence (DNA): TGTGCCAGCAGTTTATTTCGGCGGGGAGTCGATGAGCAGTTCTTC. This gives the protein CASSLFRRGVDEQFF.

This clonotype occurred many times. V usage is TRBV15 and J usage is TRBJ1-1; 7 bases match TRBD1. Germline V lookup: CDR1 LNHNV, CDR2 YYDKDF (reference sequence). V gave up 0 bases and J gave up 4 bases; unmatched junction bases: 11. CDR3 length: 17 residues. Written as DNA, the CDR3 is TGTGCCACCAGCAGAGATCGATTTGGACAGGCCTCCACTGAAGCTTTCTTT. Its protein product is CATSRDRFGQASTEAFF.

The V gene is TRBV12-3 or TRBV12-4, the J gene TRBJ2-1; 8 bases align to TRBD1. The V and J ends lost 7 bases and 1 base, in that order; junction bases with no gene match: 6. The CDR3 is 15 amino acids. This chain's CDR3 is CASIPGQDSYNEQFF. In DNA, the CDR3 is TGTGCCAGCATCCCGGGACAGGATTCCTACAATGAGCAGTTCTTC.

The J gene is TRBJ1-2, the V gene TRBV29-1; D is uncertain. V gave up 8 bases and J gave up 0 bases, with 22 bases separating them. CDR1 SQVTM and CDR2 ANQGSEA come from the germline V gene. The length of the CDR3 is 16 residues. CDR3 in amino acids: CSSYGVAGDTNYGYTF. Here the CDR3 DNA reads TGCAGCTCCTACGGGGTGGCGGGCGACACTAACTATGGCTACACCTTC. Full variable domain (outside the CDR3, taken from reference TRBV29-1 and TRBJ1-2): SAVISQKPSRDICQRGTSLTIQCQVDSQVTMMFWYRQQPGQSLTLIATANQGSEATYESGFVIDKFPISRPNLTFSTLTVSNMSPEDSSIYLCSSYGVAGDTNYGYTFGSGTRLTVV.

To note about this clonotype: A read error may account for a junction end that differs from germline. This rearrangement joins TRBV6-1 to TRBJ2-3, with TRBD2 matching over 16 bases. Germline assignment: CDR1 MNHNS and CDR2 SASEGT. The CDR3 length is 14 residues. The CDR3 here is CACSAGTSGREQYF. The CDR3 region has the DNA TGTGCCTGCAGTGCTGGGACTAGCGGGAGGGAGCAGTATTTT.

The V and J genes are TRBV11-3 and TRBJ2-5; 7 bases align to TRBD1. J gave up 1 base and V 8 bases, and 7 bases lay outside the gene matches. The CDR3 runs to 14 residues. Germline V lookup: CDR1 SGHNT, CDR2 YENEEA. This CDR3 is CASSVGGSQETQYF. The DNA for the CDR3 is TGTGCCAGCTCAGTAGGGGGCAGCCAAGAGACCCAGTACTTC. Variable domain in full (rest from reference TRBV11-3 and TRBJ2-5): EAGVVQSPRYKIIEKKQPVAFWCNPISGHNTLYWYLQNLGQGPELLIRYENEEAVDDSQLPKDRFSAERLKGVDSTLKIQPAELGDSAVYLCASSVGGSQETQYFGPGTRLLVL.

This clonotype occurred many times. The chain carries TRBV27 and TRBJ2-1, with 7 bases matching TRBD2. Germline CDR1 and CDR2: MNHEY and SMNVEV (reference sequence). V shed 4 bases, J shed 3 bases, and the junction held 9 bases outside the gene matches. CDR3 length: 16 amino acids. The CDR3 sequence is CASSSDLAADYNEQFF. The CDR3 nucleotides are TGTGCCAGCAGTTCCGATCTAGCGGCCGACTACAATGAGCAGTTCTTC.

This clonotype is medium-sized. The chain uses TRBV20-1 and TRBJ2-1; TRBD2 matches 8 bases. CDR3 size: 15 residues. Germline V CDR1 and CDR2: DFQATT, SNEGSKA (reference sequence). After removal of 3 bases from V and 2 bases from J, the junction contained 6 bases not matched to a gene. The CDR3 is CSASSGTFTYNEQFF. CDR3 bases: TGCAGTGCTAGTAGCGGGACGTTCACCTACAATGAGCAGTTCTTC.

The genes are TRBV12-3 or TRBV12-4 and TRBJ2-7; no clear D. The length of the CDR3 is 13 residues. V was pared by 5 bases and J by 8 bases, with 16 bases between. The CDR3 loop reads CASSPDQVGKQYF. CDR3 in DNA: TGTGCCAGCAGTCCAGACCAAGTAGGCAAGCAGTACTTC.

This clonotype is deemed medium-sized. This chain links TRBV19 with TRBJ1-5, with D hard to call. Deletions cut 7 bases from V and 1 base from J, with 14 bases between. The CDR3 spans 15 residues. Germline V gives CDR1 LNHDA, CDR2 SQIVND (reference sequence). CDR3 amino acids: CASNFFGRSNQPQHF. The CDR3 DNA reads TGTGCCAGTAATTTCTTTGGACGGAGCAATCAGCCCCAGCATTTT.

The chain employs TRBV5-1 and TRBJ2-2; maybe TRBD1 (5 bases). Trimming removed 0 bases from V and 7 bases from J, with 13 bases in between. From germline, CDR1 is SGHRS and CDR2 YFSETQ. The CDR3 has 15 residues. CDR3 DNA: TGCGCCAGCAGCTTGGTCCAGGGTGGAGTCGGGGAGCTGTTTTTT. Translation gives CASSLVQGGVGELFF. Full variable domain (remainder filled in from reference TRBV5-1 and TRBJ2-2): KAGVTQTPRYLIKTRGQQVTLSCSPISGHRSVSWYQQTPGQGLQFLFEYFSETQRNKGNFPGRFSGRQFSNSRSEMNVSTLELGDSALYLCASSLVQGGVGELFFGEGSRLTVL.

The chain couples TRBV30 to TRBJ1-1; D call uncertain. Germline V gives CDR1 GTSNPN, CDR2 SVGIG (reference sequence). CDR3 length equals 15 residues. The germline V and J ends were trimmed by 2 bases and 0 bases, with 13 bases remaining between them. DNA for the CDR3: TGTGCCTGGAGTAGGGTCGACCGATTGAACACTGAAGCTTTCTTT. It specifies CAWSRVDRLNTEAFF.

The rearrangement uses TRBV19 and TRBJ2-1; D perhaps matches TRBD2 (6 bases). The CDR3 length is 15 residues. Trimming took off 5 bases at V and 1 base at J, with 12 bases between the two ends. Germline assignment: CDR1 LNHDA and CDR2 SQIVND (reference sequence). The CDR3 DNA reads TGTGCCAGTAGTGTGGGGACTCATTCCTACAATGAGCAGTTCTTC. Protein sequence: CASSVGTHSYNEQFF.

The chain has TRBV27 and TRBJ2-1; D is undetermined. The V and J ends lost 0 bases and 0 bases respectively, with 12 bases between them. Germline-derived CDR1 and CDR2 are MNHEY and SMNVEV (reference sequence). The CDR3 consists of 17 residues. CDR3 nucleotide sequence: TGTGCCAGCAGTTTATCGTGGCCGGCGAGCTCCTACAATGAGCAGTTCTTC. Its translation is CASSLSWPASSYNEQFF.

The rearrangement links TRBV6-2 or TRBV6-3 to TRBJ2-7, with D unclear. Germline CDR1 MNHEY, CDR2 SVGEGT. CDR3 size: 13 residues. The ends were cut back, 5 bases at V and 2 bases at J, with 10 bases in the middle. CDR3 amino acids: CASSPPGAYEQYF. CDR3 coding DNA: TGTGCCAGCAGTCCCCCGGGTGCCTACGAGCAGTACTTC.

In regard to this clonotype: The junction shows a germline mismatch at one end, possibly a read error. This chain joins TRBV6-1 and TRBJ2-5; 9 bases line up with TRBD1. The V gene's germline CDR1 is MNHNS and CDR2 SASEGT. This CDR3 is 17 amino acids long. The CDR3 nucleotides are TGTGCCAGCATTGAAAAGTACGGACAGGGGTTTGTCGAGACCCAGTACTTC. Translation gives CASIEKYGQGFVETQYF.

A word on this clonotype: Only one base separates this from a far larger clonotype, so it likely reflects a read error. The chain joins TRBV7-2 to TRBJ2-7; no clear D gene. CDR3 length equals 12 residues. Germline V gene lookup returns CDR1 SGHTA and CDR2 FQGNSA. The CDR3 loop is CSSISTASEQYF. CDR3 sequence (DNA): TGTTCCAGCATTTCAACGGCTTCAGAGCAGTACTTC.

Comment on this clonotype: A far larger clone differs by one base, so this is likely a read error. The chain uses TRBV27 and TRBJ2-7; D may be TRBD2 (5 bases). This CDR3 region has 13 residues. V gave up 6 bases and J gave up 12 bases, with 21 bases separating them. The germline gives CDR1 MNHEY, CDR2 SMNVEV (reference sequence). The chain's CDR3 is CASRLRERSVPYF. The CDR3 nucleotides read TGTGCCAGCAGACTTAGGGAGCGTAGCGTTCCGTACTTC.